This TCR beta chain came from a study of blood T cells in healthy people across ages. J was trimmed by 2 bases and V by 3 bases; bases with no gene match: 8. This CDR3 contains 16 residues. The V gene's germline CDR1 is KGHSH and CDR2 LQKENI. With a J-beta primer mix and a sample-barcoded 5' primer, a second PCR ran roughly 6 to 11 cycles. Each CDR3 protein is one row after TCRdb ran MiXCR on the 5' RACE reads. Altogether about 730,000 distinct CDR3 sequences are present, roughly 41% being singletons, with the ten largest covering around 20%. A few counts support this clonotype. Its target is not known. The study's findings and limits: It was held that the diversity estimates obtained from one million T cells were underestimates.

Samples had at least 6.5 million PBMCs isolated from them. This receptor was taken from a woman aged 55-69 years in good health. The sequencing sample was made of blood. The J gene is TRBJ2-5, the V gene TRBV18; 8 bases map to TRBD1. CDR3 DNA sequence: TGTGCCAGCTCACCGACTGGGACAGGTGGACAAGAGACCCAGTACTTC. The encoded protein is CASSPTGTGGQETQYF.